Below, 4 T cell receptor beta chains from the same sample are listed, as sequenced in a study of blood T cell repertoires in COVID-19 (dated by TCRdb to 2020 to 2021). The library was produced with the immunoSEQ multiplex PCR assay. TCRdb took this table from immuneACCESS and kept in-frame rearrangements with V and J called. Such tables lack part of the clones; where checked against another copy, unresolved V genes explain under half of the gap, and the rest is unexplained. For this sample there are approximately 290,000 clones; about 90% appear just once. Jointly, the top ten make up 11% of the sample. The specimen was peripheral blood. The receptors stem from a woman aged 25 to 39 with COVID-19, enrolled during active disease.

CDR3 residues: CASSQLAGTPERAEAFF. The CDR3 DNA sequence: TGCGCCAGCAGCCAGCTGGCCGGGACTCCTGAGAGGGCTGAAGCTTTCTTT. The chain joins TRBV4-1 to TRBJ1-1; D possibly corresponds to TRBD1 (5 bases). Trimming left V 3 bases short and J 6 bases short, with 23 bases between. CDR1 and CDR2 from the germline V gene are MGHRA and YSYEKL. This CDR3 has 17 amino acids.

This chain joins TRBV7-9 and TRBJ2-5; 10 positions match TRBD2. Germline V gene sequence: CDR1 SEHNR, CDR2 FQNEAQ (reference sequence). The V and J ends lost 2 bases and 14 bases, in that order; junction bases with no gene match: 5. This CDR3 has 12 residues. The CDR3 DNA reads TGTGCCAGCAGCTTACGAGGACTAGCGGCCTACTTC. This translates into CASSLRGLAAYF.

The CDR3 reads CASSLVSPIGQVGNTIYF. The CDR3, as DNA: TGTGCCAGCAGCTTAGTTAGTCCAATCGGACAGGTCGGAAACACCATATATTTT. The chain carries TRBV7-8 and TRBJ1-3, with 7 bases aligning to TRBD1. This CDR3 has 18 residues. V was pared by 1 base and J by 4 bases, with 13 bases of the junction left unmatched. Looked up from germline, CDR1 is SGHVS and CDR2 is FQNEAQ.

The CDR3 protein is CASSEPAGGPDTQYF. DNA for the CDR3: TGTGCCAGCAGTGAACCAGCGGGGGGCCCAGATACGCAGTATTTT. V usage is TRBV2 and J usage is TRBJ2-3, with 9 positions matching TRBD2. Germline values: CDR1 SNHLY, CDR2 FYNNEI. The CDR3 loop spans 15 amino acids. V was pared by 2 bases and J by 4 bases, with 4 bases of the junction left unmatched.